Listed below are T cell receptor beta chains from one sample, sequenced in a study of blood T cell repertoires in COVID-19. Profiled with immunoSEQ multiplex PCR; TCRdb holds only in-frame clones, not every one. The sample lists around 200,000 clones, 88% occurring once. Sequenced input: PBMCs or T cells enriched from blood (not recorded which). These receptors were taken from a woman younger than 45 who had recovered from COVID-19. CDR3s include the opening cysteine and the closing phenylalanine or tryptophan. D genes are given only for firm matches. Some rows have no size entry. The others give once, few or many, or a class for an expanded clone.

v_gene,j_gene,d_gene,abundance,CDR3aa,CDR3nt
TRBV6-5,TRBJ1-6,-,-,CASSYGAYKEWKPLHF,TGTGCCAGCAGTTACGGGGCCTACAAGGAGTGGAAACCCCTCCACTTT
TRBV2,TRBJ2-7,TRBD1,-,CASSPTGVSYEQYF,TGTGCCAGCAGCCCGACAGGGGTCTCCTACGAGCAGTACTTC
TRBV19,TRBJ2-7,TRBD1,-,CASSMPGQGTYEQYF,TGTGCCAGTAGTATGCCGGGACAGGGAACCTACGAGCAGTACTTC
TRBV11-2,TRBJ2-3,-,-,CASSTWDTITDTQYF,TGTGCCAGCAGCACCTGGGACACTATCACAGATACGCAGTATTTT
TRBV4-1,TRBJ2-7,TRBD2,many,CASSQDRAGGNYEQYF,TGCGCCAGCAGCCAAGATCGAGCGGGGGGAAATTACGAGCAGTACTTC
TRBV7-8,TRBJ2-2,TRBD2,once,CASSSSGGATGELFF,TGTGCCAGCAGCTCCAGCGGGGGGGCCACCGGGGAGCTGTTTTTT
TRBV7-2,TRBJ1-2,TRBD1,-,CASSLRPGQGSYGYTF,TGTGCCAGCAGCTTACGTCCGGGACAGGGGTCGTATGGCTACACCTTC
TRBV10-3,TRBJ1-1,-,-,CAIRNKGRGNTEAFF,TGTGCCATCAGGAACAAGGGAAGGGGGAACACTGAAGCTTTCTTT
TRBV4-1,TRBJ1-5,-,few,CASSQEAGINQPQHF,TGCGCCAGCAGCCAAGAAGCAGGGATCAATCAGCCCCAGCATTTT
TRBV4-1,TRBJ1-2,-,once,CASSQGPGQQYGYTF,TGCGCCAGCAGCCAAGGGCCGGGACAACAGTATGGCTACACCTTC
TRBV6-4,TRBJ1-1,TRBD1,-,CASSATGQGGVWTEAFF,TGTGCCAGCAGCGCAACGGGACAGGGGGGTGTTTGGACTGAAGCTTTCTTT
TRBV7-9,TRBJ2-7,-,once,CASNQGGHEQYF,TGTGCCAGCAACCAGGGAGGACACGAGCAGTACTTC
TRBV4-3,TRBJ2-7,-,-,CASSVLRDISYEQYF,TGCGCCAGCAGCGTCCTCCGGGACATCTCCTACGAGCAGTACTTC
TRBV27,TRBJ2-7,TRBD2,once,CASSFSPTKRDPPYEQYF,TGTGCCAGCAGTTTCTCCCCGACTAAGCGGGACCCCCCCTACGAGCAGTACTTC
TRBV19,TRBJ2-3,TRBD1,-,CASSARDRITDTQYF,TGTGCCAGTAGTGCCCGGGACAGGATTACAGATACGCAGTATTTT
TRBV3-1/TRBV3-2,TRBJ2-5,-,many,CASTNQETQYF,TGTGCCAGCACCAATCAAGAGACCCAGTACTTC
TRBV7-6,TRBJ1-1,-,-,CASSLAQVNTEAFF,TGTGCCAGCAGCTTAGCCCAGGTCAACACTGAAGCTTTCTTT
TRBV7-2,TRBJ2-1,TRBD2,-,CASATSAISYNEQFF,TGTGCCTCAGCGACTAGCGCTATCTCCTACAATGAGCAGTTCTTC
TRBV5-1,TRBJ2-5,TRBD1,-,CASSLGTGGRETQYF,TGCGCCAGCAGCCTAGGGACAGGGGGCCGGGAGACCCAGTACTTC
TRBV7-9,TRBJ1-2,-,-,CASSFMGSGSGYTF,TGTGCCAGCAGCTTTATGGGGTCGGGGTCCGGCTACACCTTC
TRBV18,TRBJ1-2,-,-,CASSPLQGRELNGYTF,TGTGCCAGCTCACCATTACAGGGAAGAGAGTTGAATGGCTACACCTTC
TRBV5-4,TRBJ2-7,TRBD1,-,CASSTGTVIYEQYF,TGTGCCAGCAGCACCGGGACAGTAATCTACGAGCAGTACTTC
TRBV5-5,TRBJ1-2,-,-,CASSLEPNVDYGYTF,TGTGCCAGCAGCCTGGAGCCCAACGTTGACTATGGCTACACCTTC
TRBV11-2,TRBJ1-1,-,-,CASSLGTMGENTEAFF,TGTGCCAGCAGCTTAGGTACAATGGGCGAGAACACTGAAGCTTTCTTT
TRBV5-1,TRBJ2-1,TRBD1,-,CASSSPDRGLNEQFF,TGCGCCAGCAGCTCCCCCGACAGGGGGTTAAATGAGCAGTTCTTC
TRBV6-2/TRBV6-3,TRBJ1-5,TRBD1,-,CASSGPTGEGDYSNQPQHF,TGTGCCAGCAGTGGGCCGACAGGGGAGGGGGATTATAGCAATCAGCCCCAGCATTTT
TRBV5-4,TRBJ1-1,TRBD1,-,CASGTGVGWGGSEAFF,TGTGCCAGCGGGACAGGGGTTGGGTGGGGTGGCTCTGAAGCTTTCTTT
TRBV10-3,TRBJ1-2,TRBD1,few,CAISELGQVSSGYTF,TGTGCCATCAGTGAGCTTGGACAGGTTTCGTCTGGCTACACCTTC
TRBV7-2,TRBJ2-1,TRBD2,-,CASSLLLAGGRNEQFF,TGTGCCAGCAGCTTACTTCTAGCGGGGGGGCGGAATGAGCAGTTCTTC
TRBV7-9,TRBJ2-7,-,-,CASSLERPGAAYEQYF,TGTGCCAGCAGCTTGGAACGACCAGGGGCAGCCTACGAGCAGTACTTC
TRBV27,TRBJ1-5,-,few,CASSLSGAAWEPQHF,TGTGCCAGCAGTTTGTCAGGGGCCGCCTGGGAGCCCCAGCATTTT
TRBV5-1,TRBJ2-7,TRBD1,once,CASSSQGGYEQYF,TGCGCCAGCAGCTCACAGGGGGGCTACGAGCAGTACTTC
TRBV4-1,TRBJ2-3,TRBD2,-,CASSQDGASGGADTQYF,TGCGCCAGCAGCCAAGATGGCGCTAGCGGGGGGGCAGATACGCAGTATTTT
TRBV5-8,TRBJ1-6,-,-,CASSLRRSNSPLHF,TGTGCCAGCAGCTTGCGGCGGAGTAATTCACCCCTCCACTTT
TRBV24-1,TRBJ2-1,-,-,CATQNRENEQFF,TGTGCCACCCAGAACAGGGAAAATGAGCAGTTCTTC
TRBV6-5,TRBJ2-7,TRBD1,-,CASSYRTGADEQYF,TGTGCCAGCAGTTACAGGACAGGGGCTGACGAGCAGTACTTC
TRBV6-5,TRBJ1-2,TRBD1,-,CASSQGVFNYGYTF,TGTGCCAGCAGCCAGGGGGTCTTTAACTATGGCTACACCTTC
TRBV10-2,TRBJ2-2,-,once,CASRFQRRDSSNTGELFF,TGCGCCAGCAGATTCCAACGCCGGGACTCATCAAACACCGGGGAGCTGTTTTTT
TRBV4-2,TRBJ2-5,-,-,CASSQQLGEETQYF,TGTGCCAGCAGCCAACAGCTAGGCGAAGAGACCCAGTACTTC
TRBV19,TRBJ1-6,TRBD1,-,CASSLRTGGSNSPLHF,TGTGCCAGTAGTCTTCGGACAGGGGGCTCTAATTCACCCCTCCACTTT
TRBV5-1,TRBJ2-2,TRBD1,-,CASRGTENTGELFF,TGCGCCAGCAGAGGGACAGAGAACACCGGGGAGCTGTTTTTT
TRBV25-1,TRBJ1-2,TRBD1,once,CASRLSGTGGADYTF,TGTGCCAGCAGATTATCCGGGACAGGGGGCGCCGACTACACCTTC
TRBV19,TRBJ2-1,TRBD2,-,CASSILAELYNEQFF,TGTGCCAGTAGTATACTAGCGGAACTATACAATGAGCAGTTCTTC